The rows below give T cell receptor beta chains drawn from one sample of a study of OX40 agonist ivuxolimab in advanced cancers. Here immunoSEQ multiplex PCR was the method, and the copy in TCRdb shows in-frame clones only, minus some. The repertoire holds about 64,000 clones, about four fifths seen once, with 7.5% to 10% in the top ten. The sample was CD4+ or CD8+ T cells sorted from blood, taken in a trial of the OX40 agonist ivuxolimab. These receptors were collected from an adult with an advanced solid tumor such as melanoma, head and neck, liver or kidney cancer. Each CDR3 is given with its conserved first and last residue. The D gene is left open where the match is weak. Clone size, where shown, is once, few, many, or a class for clones that have expanded.

d_call j_call clone_size v_call cdr3_nt cdr3_aa
NA TRBJ1-1 NA TRBV29-1 TGCAGCGCCAGGGTTGGGGCTTTCGGGACTGAAGCTTTCTTT CSARVGAFGTEAFF
TRBD2 TRBJ2-7 once TRBV27 TGTGCCAGCAGGGGACTAGCGGGGGAGTCCCACTACGAGCAGTACTTC CASRGLAGESHYEQYF
NA TRBJ1-2 NA TRBV18 TGTGCCAGCTCACCAAGGGGGGGAGAGTATGGCTACACCTTC CASSPRGGEYGYTF
NA TRBJ1-4 NA TRBV9 TGTGCCAGCAGCGTTAGGGGAACAGGGCGGGAAAAACTGTTTTTT CASSVRGTGREKLFF
NA TRBJ1-3 NA TRBV6-6 TGTGCCAGCAGGGGCCTTGGATTAGAAGGTGGAAACACCATATATTTT CASRGLGLEGGNTIYF
NA TRBJ2-3 NA TRBV5-1 TGCGCCAGCAGCTTGGCTAGCGGCACAGATACGCAGTATTTT CASSLASGTDTQYF
TRBD1 TRBJ1-4 NA TRBV5-1 TGCGCCAGCAGCTTGGGGCAGGGGGCCGCTTTTAATGAAAAACTGTTTTTT CASSLGQGAAFNEKLFF
TRBD1 TRBJ1-4 NA TRBV5-1 TGCGCCAGCAGCCACTTCCCGGGACAGGTTAATGAAAAACTGTTTTTT CASSHFPGQVNEKLFF
NA TRBJ2-5 NA TRBV29-1 TGCAGCGTTCGCTACGCACAAGAGACCCAGTACTTC CSVRYAQETQYF
NA TRBJ2-5 few TRBV25-1 TGTGCCAGCATAGGACATGAAGAGACCCAGTACTTC CASIGHEETQYF
TRBD1 TRBJ2-5 NA TRBV7-2 TGTGCCAGCAGCTTAGGGACAGGGGCCGCCCAGTACTTC CASSLGTGAAQYF
NA TRBJ2-4 NA TRBV7-9 TGTGCCAGCAGCTTAGACCCAGGGACACAGTACTTC CASSLDPGTQYF
TRBD2 TRBJ2-7 NA TRBV6-5 TGTGCCAGCAGTTACCACACTAGCGGGGGCTCCTACGAGCAGTACTTC CASSYHTSGGSYEQYF
NA TRBJ1-6 NA TRBV18 TGTGCCAGCTCACAACCAGAGGGCCTTTATAATTCACCCCTCCACTTT CASSQPEGLYNSPLHF
TRBD2 TRBJ2-3 once TRBV7-6 TGTGCCAGCGGCCCCGGGACTAGCGCGTCCGATACGCAGTATTTT CASGPGTSASDTQYF
TRBD2 TRBJ2-3 NA TRBV11-2 TGTGCCAGCAGCTCTAGCGGGAGGGCCTGGGATACGCAGTATTTT CASSSSGRAWDTQYF
NA TRBJ1-3 NA TRBV10-3 TGTGCCATCAGCTGGGACGGAACTGGAAACACCATATATTTT CAISWDGTGNTIYF
NA TRBJ2-7 NA TRBV6-1 TGTGCCAGCAGTGCATATGGGGAGGTAGACGAGCAGTACTTC CASSAYGEVDEQYF
NA TRBJ1-4 NA TRBV5-1 TGCGCCAGCAGCTTACAGGGATTTGAAAAACTGTTTTTT CASSLQGFEKLFF
TRBD1 TRBJ1-5 NA TRBV19 TGTGCCAGTAGTCTTCCAGGGGGAGGCTATAGCAATCAGCCCCAGCATTTT CASSLPGGGYSNQPQHF
NA TRBJ2-7 NA TRBV19 TGTGCCAGTAGTAGCCCTTTTATGGGCGAGCAGTACTTC CASSSPFMGEQYF
NA TRBJ2-1 NA TRBV7-2 TGTGCCAGCAGCTTCTCTTCCTCACAGGAGATTGTAAGGTACAATGAGCAGTTCTTC CASSFSSSQEIVRYNEQFF
NA TRBJ1-2 NA TRBV19 TGTGCCAGTAGTATACGTATAAACTATGGCTACACCTTC CASSIRINYGYTF
NA TRBJ2-5 once TRBV7-2 TGTGCCAGCAGCTTAATGAAGGGCGAGACCCAGTACTTC CASSLMKGETQYF
TRBD2 TRBJ2-2 NA TRBV6-6 TGTGCCAGCAGCCCCGGGGGGACTCGCACCGGGGAGCTGTTTTTT CASSPGGTRTGELFF
TRBD1 TRBJ2-7 NA TRBV6-5 TGTGCCAGCAGTTTTTCAGGGGGCGGCGAGCAGTACTTC CASSFSGGGEQYF
TRBD1 TRBJ2-5 NA TRBV9 TGTGCCAGCAGCATACAGGGGGCCCTCGGGGAGACCCAGTACTTC CASSIQGALGETQYF
NA TRBJ1-5 NA TRBV5-5 TGTGCCAGCAGCTTGGGCCCCGGGAATCAGCCCCAGCATTTT CASSLGPGNQPQHF
TRBD2 TRBJ2-1 once TRBV28 TGTGCCAGCGGTCTAGCGGGGGGTCTACGTGAGCAGTTCTTC CASGLAGGLREQFF
TRBD1 TRBJ2-3 few TRBV5-1 TGCGCCAGTACGGGACAGGGGGCTCGGTGGGGCACAGATACGCAGTATTTT CASTGQGARWGTDTQYF
TRBD1 TRBJ1-2 NA TRBV7-2 TGTGCCAGCAGCTTAGGGGACAGCGTTCTCTATGGCTACACCTTC CASSLGDSVLYGYTF
NA TRBJ2-7 NA TRBV19 TGTGCCAGTCCCGGACCGATTTCCGAGCAGTACTTC CASPGPISEQYF
NA TRBJ1-6 few TRBV7-2 TGTGCCAGCAGCTTAGCGTATAGGGGTAATTCACCCCTCCACTTT CASSLAYRGNSPLHF
TRBD2 TRBJ2-7 NA TRBV7-2 TGTGCCAGCAGCTATAGCGGGGGGGCGCGCGAGCAGTACTTC CASSYSGGAREQYF
TRBD2 TRBJ2-1 NA TRBV15 TGTGCCACCAGCAGAGATATAAGCGGGAGCGTCCCTCGGCGGTTCTTC CATSRDISGSVPRRFF
NA TRBJ2-7 NA TRBV2 TGTGCCAGCAGTCCCTATCAGGAGCAGTACTTC CASSPYQEQYF
TRBD2 TRBJ2-1 NA TRBV6-4 TGTGCCAGCAGTGATTTAGGGACTAGAAGCAATGAGCAGTTCTTC CASSDLGTRSNEQFF
NA TRBJ2-3 NA TRBV7-3 TGTGCCAGCTCACCGGAGACTAGTCAAGATACGCAGTATTTT CASSPETSQDTQYF
NA TRBJ2-3 NA TRBV19 TGTGCCAGTAGGACAATTAGCACAGATACGCAGTATTTT CASRTISTDTQYF
TRBD1 TRBJ2-7 NA TRBV7-9 TGTGCCAGCAGCTTATTCACAGGGGGCCAAGAGCAGTACTTC CASSLFTGGQEQYF
NA TRBJ2-7 NA TRBV6-6 TGTGCCAGCAGTATGGGACCGTACGAGCAGTACTTC CASSMGPYEQYF
TRBD1 TRBJ2-1 NA TRBV5-6 TGTGCCAGCAGCTTGTCCGGGACAGGGGTATACTACAATGAGCAGTTCTTC CASSLSGTGVYYNEQFF
TRBD1 TRBJ1-1 once TRBV18 TGTGCCAGCTCACCTCCCAACAGGGGGAACACTGAAGCTTTCTTT CASSPPNRGNTEAFF
NA TRBJ2-2 NA TRBV5-6 TGTGCCAGCAGCTTGATTTGGGAGGCCGGGGAGCTGTTTTTT CASSLIWEAGELFF
TRBD1 TRBJ1-5 NA TRBV19 TGTGCCAGTAGTATAGCCCCGACAGGGCTTAGCAATCAGCCCCAGCATTTT CASSIAPTGLSNQPQHF
NA TRBJ2-7 NA TRBV5-1 TGCGCCAGCAGACCGACAGGAAACCCCTACGAGCAGTACTTC CASRPTGNPYEQYF
TRBD1 TRBJ1-1 NA TRBV7-9 TGTGCCAGCAGCTTGAGGGGACAGGGGGCCACTGAAGCTTTCTTT CASSLRGQGATEAFF
NA TRBJ1-1 once TRBV25-1 TGTGCCAGCATTCGGACGGGGAACACTGAAGCTTTCTTT CASIRTGNTEAFF
NA TRBJ2-1 NA TRBV28 TGTGCCAGCAGTTTGGGGGGCACGAGCTCCTACAATGAGCAGTTCTTC CASSLGGTSSYNEQFF
TRBD1 TRBJ1-1 NA TRBV19 TGTGCCACCGAGGACAGGGGGAGGACTGAAGCTTTCTTT CATEDRGRTEAFF
NA TRBJ1-6 NA TRBV18 TGTGCCAGCTCACCTAAAGGGGATGGAGATTCACCCCTCCACTTT CASSPKGDGDSPLHF
NA TRBJ1-3 NA TRBV19 TGTGCCAGTAGCTCACAGCGAAACACCATATATTTT CASSSQRNTIYF
NA TRBJ1-1 NA TRBV7-2 TGTGCCAGCAGCTTAATCCCCGGGAACACTGAAGCTTTCTTT CASSLIPGNTEAFF
TRBD1 TRBJ1-6 NA TRBV28 TGTGCCAGCAGCCGTGGGACAGGGAGAAATTCACCCCTCCACTTT CASSRGTGRNSPLHF
NA TRBJ1-2 NA TRBV2 TGTGCCAGCAGTCCTATCGGGGGACGGCTTGGCTACACCTTC CASSPIGGRLGYTF
NA TRBJ2-7 NA TRBV7-2 TGTGCCAGCAGCTCCGGGCAGGGGGGACTAACGCGCGAGCAGTACTTC CASSSGQGGLTREQYF
NA TRBJ1-3 few TRBV6-5 TGTGCCAGCAGGGCCGGGGTGGCTGGAAACACCATATATTTT CASRAGVAGNTIYF